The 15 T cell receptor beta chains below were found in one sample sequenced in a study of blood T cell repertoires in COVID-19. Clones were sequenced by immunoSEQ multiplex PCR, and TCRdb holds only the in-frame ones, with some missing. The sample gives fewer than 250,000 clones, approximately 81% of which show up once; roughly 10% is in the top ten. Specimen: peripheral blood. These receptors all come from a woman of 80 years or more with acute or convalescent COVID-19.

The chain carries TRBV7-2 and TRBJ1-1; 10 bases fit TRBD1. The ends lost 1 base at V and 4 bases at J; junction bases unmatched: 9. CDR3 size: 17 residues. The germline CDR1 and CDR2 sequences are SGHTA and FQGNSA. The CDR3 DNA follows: TGTGCCAGCAGCTTAGTGTACGGGACAGGGGCTGGCACTGAAGCTTTCTTT. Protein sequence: CASSLVYGTGAGTEAFF.

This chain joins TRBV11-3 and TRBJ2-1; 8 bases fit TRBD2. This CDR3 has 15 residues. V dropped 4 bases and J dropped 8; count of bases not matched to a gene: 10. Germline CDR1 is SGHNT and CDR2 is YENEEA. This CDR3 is CASSSFTGGLDEQFF. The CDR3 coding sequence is TGTGCCAGCAGCTCCTTTACGGGGGGGCTCGATGAGCAGTTCTTC.

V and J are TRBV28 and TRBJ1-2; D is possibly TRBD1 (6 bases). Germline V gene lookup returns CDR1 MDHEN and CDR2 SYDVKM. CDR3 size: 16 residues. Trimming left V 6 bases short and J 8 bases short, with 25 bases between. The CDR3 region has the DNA TGTGCCAGCAGCCGGTGGGGGATCACAGGGTCGGGAGGCTACACCTTC. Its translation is CASSRWGITGSGGYTF.

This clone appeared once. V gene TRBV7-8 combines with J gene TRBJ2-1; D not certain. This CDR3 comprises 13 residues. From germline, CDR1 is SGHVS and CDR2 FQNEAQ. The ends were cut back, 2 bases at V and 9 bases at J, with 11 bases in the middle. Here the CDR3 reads CASSLSNTVEQFF. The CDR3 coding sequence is TGTGCCAGCAGCTTAAGTAATACGGTTGAGCAGTTCTTC. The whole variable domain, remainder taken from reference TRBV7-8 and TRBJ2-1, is GAGVSQSPRYKVAKRGQDVALRCDPISGHVSLFWYQQALGQGPEFLTYFQNEAQLDKSGLPSDRFFAERPEGSVSTLKIQRTQQEDSAVYLCASSLSNTVEQFFGPGTRLTVL.

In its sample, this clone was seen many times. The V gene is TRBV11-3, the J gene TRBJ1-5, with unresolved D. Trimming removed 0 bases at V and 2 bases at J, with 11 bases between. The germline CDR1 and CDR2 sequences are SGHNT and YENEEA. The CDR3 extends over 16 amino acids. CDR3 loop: CASSLDSISCNQPQHF. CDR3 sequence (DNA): TGTGCCAGCAGCTTAGATTCTATAAGTTGCAATCAGCCCCAGCATTTT.

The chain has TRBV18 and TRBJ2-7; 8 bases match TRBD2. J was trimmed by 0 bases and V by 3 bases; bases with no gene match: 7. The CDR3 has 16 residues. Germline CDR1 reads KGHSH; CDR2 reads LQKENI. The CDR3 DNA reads TGTGCCAGCTCACCCCATGAGCGGGGGCTCTCCTACGAGCAGTACTTC. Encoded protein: CASSPHERGLSYEQYF.

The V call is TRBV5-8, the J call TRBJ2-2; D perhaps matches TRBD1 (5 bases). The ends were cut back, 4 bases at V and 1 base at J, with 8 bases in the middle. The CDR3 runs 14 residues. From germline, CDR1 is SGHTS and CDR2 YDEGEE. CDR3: CASSPTGNTGELFF. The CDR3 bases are TGTGCCAGCAGCCCCACAGGGAACACCGGGGAGCTGTTTTTT.

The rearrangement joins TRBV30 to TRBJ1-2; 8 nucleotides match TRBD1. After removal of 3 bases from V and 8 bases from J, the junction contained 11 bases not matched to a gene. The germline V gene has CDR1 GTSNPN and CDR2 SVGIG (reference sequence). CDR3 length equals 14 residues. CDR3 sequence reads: CAWSADGQGEGYTF. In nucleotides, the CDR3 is TGTGCCTGGAGCGCAGACGGACAGGGTGAAGGCTACACCTTC.

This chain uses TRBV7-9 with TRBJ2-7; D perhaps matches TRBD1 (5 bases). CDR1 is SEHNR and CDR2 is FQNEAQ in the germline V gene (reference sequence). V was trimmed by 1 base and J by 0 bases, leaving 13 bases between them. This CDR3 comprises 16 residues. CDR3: CASSLGDNRYSYEQYF. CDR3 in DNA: TGTGCCAGCAGCTTAGGTGATAACAGGTACTCCTACGAGCAGTACTTC.

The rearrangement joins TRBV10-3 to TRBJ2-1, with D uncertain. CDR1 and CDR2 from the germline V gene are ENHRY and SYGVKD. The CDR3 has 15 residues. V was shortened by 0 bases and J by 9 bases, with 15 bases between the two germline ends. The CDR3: CAISESLDLYPEQFF. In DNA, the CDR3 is TGTGCCATCAGTGAGTCCCTAGATCTATATCCTGAGCAGTTCTTC.

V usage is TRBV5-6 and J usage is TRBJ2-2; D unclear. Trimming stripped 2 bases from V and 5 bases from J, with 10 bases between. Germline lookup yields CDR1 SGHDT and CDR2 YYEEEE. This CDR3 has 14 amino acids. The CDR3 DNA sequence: TGTGCCAGCAGCTTTGGGCAGGTTACCGGGGAGCTGTTTTTT. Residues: CASSFGQVTGELFF.

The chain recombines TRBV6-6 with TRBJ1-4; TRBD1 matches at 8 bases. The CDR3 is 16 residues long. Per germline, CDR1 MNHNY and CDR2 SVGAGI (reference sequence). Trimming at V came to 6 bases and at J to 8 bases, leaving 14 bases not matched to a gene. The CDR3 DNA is TGTGCCAGCAGGACCCCTAACAGGGGGGCAGAGGAAAAACTGTTTTTT. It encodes CASRTPNRGAEEKLFF.

As DNA, the CDR3 is TGCGCCAGCAGCCTGTTCGGGAGCGTCTCCTACGAGCAGTACTTC. This encodes CASSLFGSVSYEQYF. This chain joins TRBV5-1 and TRBJ2-7; the D gene is possibly TRBD2 (6 bases). V was trimmed by 4 bases and J by 0 bases, leaving 14 bases between them. In germline, CDR1 is SGHRS, CDR2 YFSETQ. CDR3 size: 15 residues.

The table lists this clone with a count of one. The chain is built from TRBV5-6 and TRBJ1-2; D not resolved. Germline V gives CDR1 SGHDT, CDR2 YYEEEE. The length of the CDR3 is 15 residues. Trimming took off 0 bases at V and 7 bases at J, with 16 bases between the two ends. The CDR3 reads CASSLGEGVYGGYTF. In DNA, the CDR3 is TGTGCCAGCAGCTTGGGGGAGGGCGTTTACGGTGGCTACACCTTC.

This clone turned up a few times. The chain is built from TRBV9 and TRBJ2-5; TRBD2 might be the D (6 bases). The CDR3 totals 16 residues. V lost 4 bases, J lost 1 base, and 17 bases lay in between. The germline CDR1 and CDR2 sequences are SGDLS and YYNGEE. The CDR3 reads CASSPTPGLSQETQYF. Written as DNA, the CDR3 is TGTGCCAGCAGCCCGACCCCGGGACTTTCCCAAGAGACCCAGTACTTC. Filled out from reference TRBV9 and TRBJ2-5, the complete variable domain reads DSGVTQTPKHLITATGQRVTLRCSPRSGDLSVYWYQQSLDQGLQFLIQYYNGEERAKGNILERFSAQQFPDLHSELNLSSLELGDSALYFCASSPTPGLSQETQYFGPGTRLLVL.